This T cell receptor beta chain was captured in a study of CD8+ T cells in alopecia areata (dated by TCRdb to 2017 to 2018). General notes on the study: Treated patients were enrolled in an open-label pilot trial of oral tofacitinib, 5 to 10 mg twice daily, for moderate-to-severe alopecia areata. In humans, TCRbeta sequencing was performed on scalp tissue and on sorted CD4+ and CD8+ peripheral blood T cells from healthy controls and from patients with patchy or totalis/universalis alopecia areata. The SALT score, which quantifies the percentage of affected scalp surface area, was used to measure disease severity in treated patients. RNA was extracted with the PAXgene miRNA kit for fixed scalp, the miRNeasy kit for PBMCs, and the RNeasy kit for mouse skin. immunoSEQ multiplex PCR using 35 Vbeta forward primers and 13 Jbeta reverse primers was used to amplify TCRbeta CDR3 regions. Patients stayed on tofacitinib for 6 to 18 months and then had 6 months of follow-up off drug so that delayed response and recurrence could be assessed. The study used high-throughput TCRbeta sequencing to examine T cell clonal expansion in alopecia areata, in both the C3H/HeJ mouse model and human patients. Biopsies were taken from tofacitinib-treated patients at baseline and again at 4 and 24 weeks into treatment, and several of those patients also had a later scalp biopsy. Clonality in the scalp was compared among normal scalp (n=4), patchy alopecia areata scalp (n=8), and alopecia totalis/universalis scalp (n=8). Beyond this particular receptor, the publication reports: Unlike mouse skin, where gammadelta T cells dominate, normal human skin contains resident alphabeta T cells that get sequenced too, which complicates analysis of the scalp TCR repertoire. Shared TCR sequences between patients were less evident than in mice, which may be partly attributable to HLA diversity in the patient population. Many expanded lesional clones were found to persist in scalp and blood during tofacitinib treatment, and relapse after treatment cessation may be partly explained by this persistence. Because the treated cohort was small and had only one nonresponder, larger studies are needed to examine links between baseline CD8+ expansion and response. Compared with normal scalp, lesional scalp had higher clonality and more expanded CD8+ clones, particularly in alopecia totalis/universalis, a pattern that suggests antigenic drive. Tofacitinib significantly lowered scalp clonality and the number of expanded CD8+ clones among the top 100 scalp clones.

Libraries were constructed by the immunoSEQ multiplex PCR assay. RNA was extracted from all samples and reverse transcribed into cDNA as template for TCR sequencing. First-strand cDNA was synthesized with SuperScript III using a 2:1 mix of oligo-dT and random hexamers. A synthetic immune receptor repertoire was used to gauge amplification bias, and whatever bias remained was removed computationally. On the study's bioinformatics: Raw reads were preprocessed to remove errors, and CDR3 was defined according to IMGT conventions as the region from the conserved cysteine to phenylalanine. Clonality was calculated as 1 minus Shannon entropy normalized by log2 of the number of productive unique TCRs. Scalp TCRbeta sequences were cross-referenced with sorted blood CD4 and CD8 repertoires so that the CD4 or CD8 identity of scalp clones could be inferred. Drawn from immuneACCESS, this table holds only the in-frame rearrangements with V and J called that TCRdb kept. Clones are partly lost; checked studies trace under half to an unresolved V gene and leave the rest unexplained. That table furnishes V, J and clone size, whereas the DNA furnished D and trimming. For this sample there are over 150,000 clones; around 59% appear just once. The leading ten clones occupy 11% to 15% of the sample.

Reading the germline V gene (reference sequence) gives CDR1 LNHDA and CDR2 SQIVND. Unmatched junction bases come to 4, with V trimmed by 5 bases and J by 6 bases. The CDR3 has 13 amino acids, counting the end cysteine and phenylalanine. Only the CDR3 DNA is retained, 39 bases long and in frame from the first base. Taken with the paper, the label for time point translates to: about 25 weeks on oral tofacitinib. The treatment or condition label for this specimen denotes: oral pan-JAK inhibitor, 5-10 mg twice daily. Peripheral blood and lesional scalp punch biopsies were obtained from patients with alopecia areata. PBMCs were separated by density centrifugation and stained for CD3, CD4 and CD8, after which CD4+ and CD8+ T cells were sorted on a FACSAria. Only a few counts were recorded for this clone. Its antigen is currently not known. No qualities accompany the bases; no much larger clone lies one base away.

This TCR was recovered from a human donor with alopecia areata. This chain is built from TRBV19 and TRBJ1-1, with 9 bases matching TRBD1. This sample comprised CD4+ T cells sorted from blood, obtained at week 24, from a patient treated with tofacitinib. The DNA sequence is TGTGCCAGTAGTTCCCGACAGGGGGCTGAAGCTTTCTTT. It specifies CASSSRQGAEAFF.